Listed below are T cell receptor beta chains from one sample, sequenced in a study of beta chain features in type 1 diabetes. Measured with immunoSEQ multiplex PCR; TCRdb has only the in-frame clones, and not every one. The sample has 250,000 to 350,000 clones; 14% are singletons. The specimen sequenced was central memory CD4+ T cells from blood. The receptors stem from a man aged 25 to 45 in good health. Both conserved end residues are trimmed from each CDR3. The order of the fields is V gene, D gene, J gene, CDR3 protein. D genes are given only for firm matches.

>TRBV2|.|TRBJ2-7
ASTYQVGDEQY
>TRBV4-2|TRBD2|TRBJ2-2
ASSQDLLGGSGTGELF
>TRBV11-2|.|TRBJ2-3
ASSLDQGDTQY
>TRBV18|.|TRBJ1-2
ASSQDKNYGYT
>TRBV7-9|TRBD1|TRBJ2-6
ASSQDRASNVLT
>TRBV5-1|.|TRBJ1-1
ASSPTGTEAF
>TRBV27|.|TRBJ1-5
ASSLNRYQPQH
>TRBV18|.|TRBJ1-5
ASSPTTSNQPQH
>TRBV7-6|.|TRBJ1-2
ASSPFLEGRSGYT
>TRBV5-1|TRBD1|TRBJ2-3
ASSLQGAVTDTQY
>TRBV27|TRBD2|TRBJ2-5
ASSVRLAGGGETQY
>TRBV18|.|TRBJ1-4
ASSKGRGEYEKLF
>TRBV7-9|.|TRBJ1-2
ASSLNPGNTLGGYT
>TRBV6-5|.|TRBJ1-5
ASSGTAQPQH
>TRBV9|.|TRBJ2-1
ASSPRVGNNEQF
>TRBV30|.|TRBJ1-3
AWSASSGNTIY
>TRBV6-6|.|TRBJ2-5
ASSYPWDNKETQY
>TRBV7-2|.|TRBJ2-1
ASSLGTPNEQF
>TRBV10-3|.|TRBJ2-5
AIRSGEETQY
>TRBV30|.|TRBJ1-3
AATGDNSGNTIY
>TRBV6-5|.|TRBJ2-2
ASREGVTGELF
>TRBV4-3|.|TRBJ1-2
ASSQDTASENYGYT
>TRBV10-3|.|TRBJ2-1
AISESFSSDEQF
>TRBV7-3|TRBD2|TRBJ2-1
ASSPGTIHEQF
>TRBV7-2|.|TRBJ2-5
ASSSRGGQIQETQY
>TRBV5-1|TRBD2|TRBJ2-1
ASSGGTSGGPNEQF
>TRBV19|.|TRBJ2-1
ASSNEDGTYNEQF
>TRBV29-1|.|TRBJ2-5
SVEEGGGETQY
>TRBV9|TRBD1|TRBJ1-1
ASSQTGIQGEAF
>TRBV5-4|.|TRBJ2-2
ASSRGSRGAGELF
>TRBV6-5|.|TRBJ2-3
ASSYSRGMGDTQY
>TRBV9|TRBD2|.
ASSATSGGAYEQY
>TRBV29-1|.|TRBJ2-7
SVRDGSYEQY
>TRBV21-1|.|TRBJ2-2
ASSKAHRDRGNPGELF
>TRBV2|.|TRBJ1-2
ASRLQPVEGYT
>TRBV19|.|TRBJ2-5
ASHGGSGIQETQY
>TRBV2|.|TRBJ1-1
ASSEWRQEKGTEAF
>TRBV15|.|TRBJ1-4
ATSRDGGATNEKLF
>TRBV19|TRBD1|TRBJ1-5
ASSIPSGQGYQPQH
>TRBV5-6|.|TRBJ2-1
ASSLLVGEQF
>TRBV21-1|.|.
ASSKTSGGAYTSSYEQY
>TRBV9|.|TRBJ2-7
ASSPSRIAYEQY
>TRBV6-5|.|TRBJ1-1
ASSYSTPGRSTEAF
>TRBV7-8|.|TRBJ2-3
ASSSAGRGQEDTQY
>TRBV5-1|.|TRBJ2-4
ASSPGGVQNIQY
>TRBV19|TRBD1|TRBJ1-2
ATNDNQQGSYGYT
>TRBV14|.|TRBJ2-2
ASQPRVNTGELF
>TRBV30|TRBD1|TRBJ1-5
AWGAPGGQPQH
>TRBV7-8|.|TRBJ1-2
ASSLTGLGYT
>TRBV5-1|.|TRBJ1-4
ASSWGRSNEKLF
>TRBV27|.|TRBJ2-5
ASSPRLQETQY
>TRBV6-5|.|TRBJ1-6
ASTLLSGGSPLH
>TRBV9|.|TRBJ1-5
ASSVGEGTSNQPQH
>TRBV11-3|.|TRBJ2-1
ASTQPGEGYNEQF
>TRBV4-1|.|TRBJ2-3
ASSQELRDTQY
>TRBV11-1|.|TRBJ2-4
ASREPAKNIQY
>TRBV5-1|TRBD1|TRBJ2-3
ASSSDRGEDTQY
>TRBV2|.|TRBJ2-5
ASSVSGPALGETQY
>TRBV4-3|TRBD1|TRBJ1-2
ASSQDLRGGYT
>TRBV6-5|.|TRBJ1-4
ASSFGSKDQGKLF